Following are 4 T cell receptor beta chains from one sample sequenced in a study of T cell responses to AZD1222 COVID-19 vaccine. Profiled with immunoSEQ multiplex PCR; TCRdb holds only in-frame clones, not every one. The sample has fewer than 200,000 clones, more than 80% seen once. Specimen: peripheral blood, collected on day 0 of AZD1222 vaccination. All receptors derive from an adult in good health.

This chain uses TRBV18 with TRBJ1-1, with no clear D. CDR1 and CDR2 from the germline V gene are KGHSH and LQKENI. This CDR3 has 14 residues. Trimming removed 3 bases from V and 3 bases from J, with 11 bases in between. CDR3 nucleotide sequence: TGTGCCAGCTCACCGAAAGGGATGGACACTGAAGCTTTCTTT. It specifies CASSPKGMDTEAFF.

The chain uses TRBV10-2 and TRBJ2-3, with 10 bases identical to TRBD2. The V gene end was trimmed by 4 bases and the J gene end by 1 base; junction bases not matched to a gene: 2. CDR1 and CDR2 (germline): WSHSY, SAAADI. This CDR3 contains 15 residues. The CDR3 DNA follows: TGCGCCAGCAGTGGGCTAGCGGGAGGCACAGATACGCAGTATTTT. It encodes CASSGLAGGTDTQYF.

This chain's CDR3 is CASSVGSHNEQFF. The CDR3 DNA sequence: TGTGCCAGCAGCGTTGGATCCCACAATGAGCAGTTCTTC. The V and J genes are TRBV9 and TRBJ2-1, with D unclear. The germline CDR1 and CDR2 sequences are SGDLS and YYNGEE. V gave up 2 bases and J gave up 5 bases, with 8 bases separating them. This CDR3 contains 13 residues.

The chain employs TRBV5-4 and TRBJ2-7; D is possibly TRBD1 or TRBD2 (5 bases each). CDR3 length: 13 residues. Germline CDR1 is SGHNT and CDR2 is YYREEE (reference sequence). The germline V and J ends were trimmed by 2 bases and 3 bases, with 9 bases remaining between them. Here the CDR3 DNA reads TGTGCCAGCAGCTTTAATGGGGGCTACGAGCAGTACTTC. It yields the protein CASSFNGGYEQYF.